This T cell receptor (beta chain) stems from a study of cytomegalovirus exposure and HLA in healthy donors. V lost 3 bases and J 3 bases, leaving 11 bases between the germline ends. Germline assignment: CDR1 SNHLY and CDR2 FYNNEI. The CDR3 is made up of 14 amino acids. Of note for this clone: What it recognizes is unknown.

General observations from the study: The listing of roughly 160 TCR beta chains classed them as cytomegalovirus-associated. Researchers reported in a later analysis that common viral pathogens appeared linked to several top clusters.

PCR used 60 Vbeta primers and 13 Jbeta primers. Sequenced by immunoSEQ multiplex PCR; TCRdb stores in-frame clones only, minus some. The sample includes about 73,000 clones, 60% to 75% of them seen just once. It was healthy bone marrow donors who served as donors. Donors had nominal health at sampling but likely had unrecorded immune exposures. The chain carries TRBV2 and TRBJ1-2; possible D gene TRBD1, 5 bases. This receptor was obtained from a man between 65 and 85 years old in good health and CMV-seronegative. The sequencing input was PBMCs. The DNA of the CDR3 is TGTGCCAGCAGTGAGCAGGGTTTGGACTATGGCTACACCTTC. It encodes CASSEQGLDYGYTF.